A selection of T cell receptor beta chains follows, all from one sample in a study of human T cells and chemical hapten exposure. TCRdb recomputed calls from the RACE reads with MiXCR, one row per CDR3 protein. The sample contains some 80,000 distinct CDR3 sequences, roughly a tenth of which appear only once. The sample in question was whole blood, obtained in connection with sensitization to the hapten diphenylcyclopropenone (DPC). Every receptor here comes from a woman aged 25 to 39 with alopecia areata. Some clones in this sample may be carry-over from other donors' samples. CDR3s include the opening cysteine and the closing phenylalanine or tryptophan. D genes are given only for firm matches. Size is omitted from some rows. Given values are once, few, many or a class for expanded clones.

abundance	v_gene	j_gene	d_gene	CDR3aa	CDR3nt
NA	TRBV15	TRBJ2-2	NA	CATSSDRRSELFF	TGTGCCACCAGCAGCGACAGGCGTTCAGAGCTGTTTTTT
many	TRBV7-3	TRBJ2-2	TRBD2	CASSPRLAGGLNTGELFF	TGTGCCAGCAGCCCACGACTAGCGGGGGGGCTAAACACCGGGGAGCTGTTTTTT
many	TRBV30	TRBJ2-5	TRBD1	CAWSRARGQGQETQYF	TGTGCCTGGAGTAGAGCCAGGGGACAGGGCCAAGAGACCCAGTACTTC
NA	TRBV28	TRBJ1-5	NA	CASKEGLNQPQHF	TGTGCCAGCAAAGAGGGGCTCAATCAGCCCCAGCATTTT
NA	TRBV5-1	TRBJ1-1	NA	CASSLEPKDEAFF	TGCGCCAGCAGCTTGGAACCTAAGGACGAGGCTTTCTTT
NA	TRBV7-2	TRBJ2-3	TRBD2	CASSSLGTSGFTQYF	TGTGCCAGCAGCTCACTAGGGACTAGCGGGTTTACGCAGTATTTT
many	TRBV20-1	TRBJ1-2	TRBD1	CSADTGVYGYTF	TGCAGTGCTGATACAGGGGTCTATGGCTACACCTTC
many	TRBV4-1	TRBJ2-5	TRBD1	CASSHGQVQETQYF	TGCGCCAGCAGCCACGGACAGGTCCAAGAGACCCAGTACTTC
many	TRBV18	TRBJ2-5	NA	CASSPLILSETQYF	TGTGCCAGCTCACCACTGATCCTCTCGGAGACCCAGTACTTC
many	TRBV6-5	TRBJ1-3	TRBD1	CASRTHLTGHGNTIYF	TGTGCCAGCAGAACCCACCTGACAGGGCATGGAAACACCATATATTTT
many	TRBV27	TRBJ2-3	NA	CASSLYGGASTDTQYF	TGTGCCAGCAGTTTATATGGAGGGGCTAGCACAGATACGCAGTATTTT
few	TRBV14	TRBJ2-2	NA	CASSPRGTGELFF	TGTGCCAGCAGCCCCAGGGGAACCGGGGAGCTGTTTTTT
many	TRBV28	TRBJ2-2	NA	CASRWGNTGELFF	TGTGCCAGCAGGTGGGGGAACACCGGGGAGCTGTTTTTT
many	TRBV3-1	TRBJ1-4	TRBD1	CASSQRTGDEKLFF	TGTGCCAGCAGCCAACGGACAGGGGACGAAAAACTGTTTTTT
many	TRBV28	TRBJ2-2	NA	CASRGAAGGELFF	TGTGCCAGCAGGGGGGCAGCCGGCGGGGAGCTGTTTTTT
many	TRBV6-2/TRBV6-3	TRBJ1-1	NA	CASSYSIFSDTEAFF	TGTGCCAGCAGTTACTCGATATTCAGTGACACTGAAGCTTTCTTT
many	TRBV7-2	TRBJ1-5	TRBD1	CASSSTAGTGKLNQPQHF	TGTGCCAGCAGCTCTACTGCCGGGACAGGGAAATTAAATCAGCCCCAGCATTTT
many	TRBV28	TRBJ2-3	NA	CASSPVASTSTDTQYF	TGTGCCAGCAGTCCTGTCGCTAGCACAAGCACAGATACGCAGTATTTT
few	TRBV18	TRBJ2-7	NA	CASSPPASRYEQYF	TGTGCCAGCTCACCACCCGCCAGTCGCTACGAGCAGTACTTC
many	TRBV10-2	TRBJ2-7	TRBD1	CASSVSGQGRYEQYF	TGCGCCAGCAGTGTATCAGGACAGGGGAGGTACGAGCAGTACTTC
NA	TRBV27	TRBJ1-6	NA	CASSLLTGNSLHF	TGTGCCAGCAGTCTTCTTACAGGGAATTCCCTCCACTTT
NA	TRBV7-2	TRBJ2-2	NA	CASSRGDGRNTGELFF	TGTGCCAGCAGCCGAGGGGATGGACGCAACACCGGGGAGCTGTTTTTT
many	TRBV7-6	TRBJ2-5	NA	CASSFPGQGQETQYF	TGTGCCAGCAGCTTCCCGGGTCAGGGGCAAGAGACCCAGTACTTC
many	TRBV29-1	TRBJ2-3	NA	CSARGAGADTQYF	TGCAGCGCCCGGGGGGCTGGCGCAGATACGCAGTATTTT
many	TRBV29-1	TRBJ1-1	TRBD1	CSVGQGATEAFF	TGCAGCGTGGGACAGGGGGCCACTGAAGCTTTCTTT
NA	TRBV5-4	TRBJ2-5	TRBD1	CASRGQGQETQYF	TGTGCCAGCAGAGGACAGGGGCAAGAGACCCAGTACTTC
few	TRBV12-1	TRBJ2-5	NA	CASSPNIGIQGAGETQYF	TGTGCCAGCAGCCCCAACATCGGAATCCAGGGGGCCGGGGAGACCCAGTACTTC
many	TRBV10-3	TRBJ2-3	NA	CAISRQSSTDTQYF	TGTGCCATCAGTAGACAGTCTAGCACAGATACGCAGTATTTT
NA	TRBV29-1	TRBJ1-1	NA	CSVERGGEGVAFF	TGCAGCGTTGAGAGGGGAGGGGAGGGTGTAGCTTTCTTT
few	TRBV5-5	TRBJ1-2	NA	CASSFAGYGYTF	TGTGCCAGCAGCTTTGCAGGATATGGCTACACCTTC
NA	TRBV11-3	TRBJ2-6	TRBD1	CASSSGQELYSGANVLTF	TGTGCCAGCAGCTCCGGACAGGAACTGTACTCTGGGGCCAACGTCCTGACTTTC
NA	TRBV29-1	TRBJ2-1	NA	CSVVVTGEQFF	TGCAGCGTTGTGGTCACTGGAGAGCAGTTCTTC